The 18 T cell receptor beta chains given below trace back to one sample, sequenced in a study of blood T cell repertoires in COVID-19. Profiled with immunoSEQ multiplex PCR; TCRdb holds only in-frame clones, not every one. The profile shows tens of thousands of clones, approximately 83% of them singletons. Sequencing was carried out using peripheral blood. The receptors here all came from a man aged 25 to 45 with COVID-19, enrolled during active disease.

This chain uses TRBV5-4 with TRBJ2-2, with D maybe TRBD2 (6 bases). The V gene's germline CDR1 is SGHNT and CDR2 YYREEE (reference sequence). This CDR3 region has 16 residues. V was trimmed by 6 bases and J by 1 base, leaving 16 bases between them. The CDR3 reads CASKPPAEGNTGELFF. CDR3 DNA: TGTGCCAGCAAGCCCCCAGCGGAGGGGAACACCGGGGAGCTGTTTTTT.

The J gene is TRBJ1-1, the V gene TRBV30; TRBD1 is a possible D gene (5 bases). Between the trimmed V and J ends, which lost 0 bases and 4 bases, there was a span of 9 bases. Germline V gives CDR1 GTSNPN, CDR2 SVGIG (reference sequence). The CDR3 is 13 residues long. The CDR3 loop reads CAWSVSGSTEAFF. DNA for the CDR3: TGTGCCTGGAGTGTATCAGGGTCCACTGAAGCTTTCTTT.

J is TRBJ1-3 and V is TRBV28; D uncertain. Germline-derived CDR1 and CDR2 are MDHEN and SYDVKM. The ends were cut back, 6 bases at V and 0 bases at J, with 12 bases in the middle. This CDR3 spans 15 amino acids. The chain's CDR3 is CASSPSASSGNTIYF. CDR3 DNA sequence: TGTGCCAGCAGCCCAAGCGCGTCCTCTGGAAACACCATATATTTT.

The J gene is TRBJ1-2, the V gene TRBV6-1, with 12 bases that match TRBD1. In germline, CDR1 is MNHNS, CDR2 SASEGT. Unmatched junction bases numbered 7, after V lost 1 base and J lost 4 bases. CDR3 length: 17 amino acids. As DNA, the CDR3 is TGTGCCAGCAGTGAAGTAGCCGGGACAGGGGGCGTCTATGGCTACACCTTC. Translating gives CASSEVAGTGGVYGYTF.

This clone appeared once. The V call is TRBV6-2 or TRBV6-3, the J call TRBJ1-2, with a weak D call TRBD1 (5 bases). The germline V gene has CDR1 MNHEY and CDR2 SVGEGT. The CDR3 runs 13 residues. Trimming cost V 6 bases and J 7 bases, with 15 bases left between them. DNA for the CDR3: TGTGCCAGCAGCCAAGACAGCGGGACTGGCTACACCTTC. This gives the protein CASSQDSGTGYTF.

The chain carries TRBV2 and TRBJ2-7, with 11 bases identical to TRBD2. V was pared by 2 bases and J by 4 bases, with 10 bases of the junction left unmatched. CDR3 length: 17 residues. Germline V gene sequence: CDR1 SNHLY, CDR2 FYNNEI. CDR3: CASSERTSGPKVYEQYF. For the CDR3, the DNA is TGTGCCAGCAGTGAAAGGACTAGCGGGCCGAAGGTTTACGAGCAGTACTTC.

This chain uses TRBV3-1 (or the pseudogene TRBV3-2) with TRBJ2-3, with D tentatively TRBD2 (5 bases). V was trimmed by 4 bases and J by 6 bases, leaving 11 bases between them. Per germline, CDR1 LGHDT and CDR2 YNNKEL (reference sequence). The CDR3 has 13 residues. CDR3 in amino acids: CASSPLGSDTQYF. Written as DNA, the CDR3 is TGTGCCAGCAGCCCGCTGGGGAGCGATACGCAGTATTTT.

This chain links TRBV15 with TRBJ2-7, with D maybe TRBD2 (6 bases). V lost 4 bases and J 7 bases, leaving 11 bases between the germline ends. The CDR3 runs 12 residues. Looked up from germline, CDR1 is LNHNV and CDR2 is YYDKDF (reference sequence). CDR3 in DNA: TGTGCCACCAGCAAAGTCGGAGGGGAGCAGTACTTC. Residues: CATSKVGGEQYF.

The J gene is TRBJ1-5, the V gene TRBV12-3 or TRBV12-4; D unclear. The V end lost 7 bases, the J end lost 2 bases, and 6 bases lay between the germline ends. The CDR3 covers 12 residues. CDR3 nucleotides: TGTGCCAGCACCCCTGGCAATCAGCCCCAGCATTTT. Protein product: CASTPGNQPQHF.

The rearrangement uses TRBV24-1 and TRBJ2-1; D may be TRBD1 (6 bases). The germline gives CDR1 KGHDR, CDR2 SFDVKD. Trimming pared 7 bases from V and 8 bases from J, leaving 17 bases between. This CDR3 has 14 residues. CDR3 sequence: CATSRGRTGHEQFF. CDR3 nucleotide sequence: TGTGCCACCAGCCGAGGTCGAACAGGGCATGAGCAGTTCTTC.

The rearrangement joins TRBV25-1 to TRBJ1-3, with D possibly being TRBD1 (5 bases). The CDR3 is 18 residues long. Germline-derived CDR1 and CDR2 are MGHDK and SYGVNS. The V end was cut by 2 bases, the J end by 0 bases, with 17 bases between. CDR3 bases: TGTGCCAGCAGTGAACGGGGGGGTCGAACGAACTCTGGAAACACCATATATTTT. Its translation: CASSERGGRTNSGNTIYF.

The chain links TRBV29-1 to TRBJ1-2, with TRBD1 as a possible D gene (6 bases). V was cut by 0 bases and J by 4 bases, with 15 bases left in between. CDR3 length equals 15 residues. Germline CDR1 SQVTM, CDR2 ANQGSEA. The CDR3 sequence: CSVEDSGQQSYGYTF. The DNA for the CDR3 is TGCAGCGTTGAAGATTCAGGACAGCAGTCCTATGGCTACACCTTC.

The chain combines TRBV6-5 with TRBJ2-5, with 7 positions matching TRBD1. Germline trimming cut 7 bases from V and 7 bases from J; bases unmatched to any gene: 9. Germline V gene data show CDR1 as MNHEY and CDR2 as SVGAGI. The CDR3 runs 13 residues. In DNA form, the CDR3 reads TGTGCCAGCACCGACAGGGCCCAGGGGACCCAGTACTTC. It is translated as CASTDRAQGTQYF.

About this clone: In the same sample, other DNA sequences code for this CDR3. The chain joins TRBV6-5 to TRBJ1-6; 7 bases agree with TRBD1. The CDR3 extends over 13 amino acids. The V and J ends lost 8 bases and 6 bases, in that order; junction bases with no gene match: 4. Germline CDR1 MNHEY, CDR2 SVGAGI. The chain's CDR3 is CASGGQTNSPLHF. The CDR3, as DNA: TGTGCCAGCGGGGGACAGACTAATTCACCCCTCCACTTT.

The chain carries TRBV6-6 and TRBJ1-1; D not resolved. V lost 8 bases to trimming and J lost 1 base, with 2 bases between them. The CDR3 contains 10 residues. CDR1 is MNHNY, CDR2 SVGAGI, per germline (reference sequence). The CDR3 DNA reads TGTGCCAGCCGGAACACTGAAGCTTTCTTT. This gives the protein CASRNTEAFF.

The chain uses TRBV5-6 and TRBJ1-2; 9 positions agree with TRBD1. The CDR3 sequence is 15 residues long. The V and J ends lost 2 bases and 1 base, in that order; junction bases with no gene match: 3. The V gene's germline CDR1 is SGHDT and CDR2 YYEEEE. The CDR3: CASSFRTGVNYGYTF. In DNA, the CDR3 is TGTGCCAGCAGCTTTCGGACAGGGGTTAACTATGGCTACACCTTC.

This clone has a single count. The chain is built from TRBV11-2 and TRBJ2-7; 10 positions agree with TRBD2. The CDR3 has 16 residues. CDR1 and CDR2 (germline): SGHAT, FQNNGV. Trimming at V came to 5 bases and at J to 2 bases, leaving 9 bases not matched to a gene. DNA for the CDR3: TGTGCCAGCAGCGCGGACCTAGCGGGAGCCACCTACGAGCAGTACTTC. Amino acids: CASSADLAGATYEQYF.

The chain links TRBV28 to TRBJ2-2; the match to TRBD2 covers 11 bases. The ends lost 5 bases at V and 5 bases at J; junction bases unmatched: 4. The CDR3 contains 15 residues. Germline assignment: CDR1 MDHEN and CDR2 SYDVKM. CDR3 sequence: CASSPGTSGTGELFF. In DNA, the CDR3 is TGTGCCAGCAGTCCCGGGACTAGCGGTACCGGGGAGCTGTTTTTT. The whole variable domain, filled in from reference TRBV28 and TRBJ2-2, reads DVKVTQSSRYLVKRTGEKVFLECVQDMDHENMFWYRQDPGLGLRLIYFSYDVKMKEKGDIPEGYSVSREKKERFSLILESASTNQTSMYLCASSPGTSGTGELFFGEGSRLTVL.